The subject of this entry is one TCR beta chain. Here immunoSEQ multiplex PCR was the method, and the copy in TCRdb shows in-frame clones only, minus some. The data contain approximately 35,000 clones, roughly 85% of them singletons. The source of the sample is a study of blood T cell repertoires in COVID-19. V shed 4 bases, J shed 10 bases, and the junction held 12 bases outside the gene matches. CDR1 and CDR2 (germline): LNHDA, SQIVND (reference sequence). The length of the CDR3 is 15 residues. The sample taken for sequencing was peripheral blood. The chain is built from TRBV19 and TRBJ2-1, with 8 bases matching TRBD1. This receptor was identified in a man aged 60 to 75 with active COVID-19. CDR3 in amino acids: CASSTSQGAFGEQFF. CDR3 nucleotides: TGTGCCAGTAGTACGTCTCAGGGGGCATTCGGGGAGCAGTTCTTC.